This T cell receptor (beta chain) was captured by sequencing in a study of T cell responses to AZD1222 COVID-19 vaccine. Comments on this clone: Its target is not known.

The CDR3 is made up of 12 amino acids. Looked up from germline, CDR1 is ENHRY and CDR2 is SYGVKD. Trimming stripped 10 bases from V and 2 bases from J, with 11 bases between. The study, taken as a whole, reports: Donors skewed white British and female; clonal diversity was possibly underestimated. There were vaccine-associated CD4 TCRs across spike, dominant at 160-218 and 743-854.

The protocol was immunoSEQ multiplex PCR, while the TCRdb copy is restricted to in-frame clones and leaves out a portion. The table has 50,000 to 75,000 clones, approximately 92% seen once; the top ten hold 6.1%. The sequences come from peripheral blood, collected 28 days after the second AZD1222 dose. V and J are TRBV10-3 and TRBJ2-5, with D perhaps TRBD1 (6 bases). The sequence was obtained from an adult who received the AZD1222 COVID-19 vaccine. This chain's CDR3 is CATVGAQETQYF. The CDR3 coding sequence is TGTGCCACTGTGGGGGCGCAAGAGACCCAGTACTTC.